This T cell receptor (beta chain) was recovered during a study of naive and memory T cell subsets. Findings and limits, study-wide: Activation and differentiation may alter RNA-based TCR counts. From naive to CM, EM and EMRA, diversity decreased and Gini increased.

An equimolar mix of two oligonucleotides served as the beta constant-region primer for TRBC1 and TRBC2. An oligonucleotide with the SP2 primer and a 12-nucleotide UMI was ligated to the cDNA 3' end. TCRdb fed the UMI-ligation and nested PCR reads into MiXCR, producing one record per CDR3 protein. The table includes 70,000 to 95,000 distinct CDR3 sequences, over 7% detected once. V shed 5 bases and J shed 0 bases, with 11 bases lying between them. CDR1 and CDR2 (germline): SNHLY, FYNNEI. The length of the CDR3 is 15 residues. Alpha and beta libraries were amplified separately from the second PCR onward. Worth noting for this clonotype: Its antigen is unknown.

Sequencing input: central memory CD4+ T cells from blood. This receptor was identified in a human donor in good health. J is TRBJ1-3 and V is TRBV2; D is ambiguous. The CDR3: CASSNELLSGNTIYF. The CDR3 DNA reads as TGTGCCAGCAGTAACGAGCTTCTCTCTGGAAACACCATATATTTT.